The 26 T cell receptor beta chains presented below share a single source sample, sequenced in a study of beta chain features in type 1 diabetes. TCRB transcripts that were expressed got sequenced, as all of the isolated RNA had been reverse transcribed. Sequencing used immunoSEQ multiplex PCR; TCRdb keeps in-frame clones, though not all of them. There are 300,000 to 350,000 clones in the sample; around 8% occur only once, and less than 0.5% lies in the top ten. The sample consisted of central memory CD4+ T cells from blood. These receptors were taken from a woman aged 18-29 years in good health.

CDR3 sequence: CASSQRGQGANNEQFF. The DNA for the CDR3 is TGCGCCAGCAGCCAGAGGGGACAGGGGGCTAACAATGAGCAGTTCTTC. J is TRBJ2-1 and V is TRBV4-1; 12 bases are shared with TRBD1. Per the germline V gene, CDR1 is MGHRA and CDR2 is YSYEKL. V dropped 3 bases and J dropped 5; count of bases not matched to a gene: 5. This CDR3 comprises 16 residues.

This clone was detected a few times. V is TRBV7-2 and J is TRBJ1-2; 11 nucleotides match TRBD1. This CDR3 comprises 15 residues. The V gene's germline CDR1 is SGHTA and CDR2 FQGNSA. J was trimmed by 4 bases and V by 1 base; bases with no gene match: 2. The CDR3 coding sequence is TGTGCCAGCAGCTTAGACGGGACAGGGGGCTATGGCTACACCTTC. Translating it yields CASSLDGTGGYGYTF.

This chain links TRBV9 with TRBJ2-5; 9 bases align to TRBD2. The length of the CDR3 is 17 residues. Trimming removed 0 bases from V and 1 base from J; junction bases left unmatched: 7. CDR1 SGDLS and CDR2 YYNGEE come from the germline V gene. CDR3 residues: CASSVAPQTSGQETQYF. Written as DNA, the CDR3 is TGTGCCAGCAGCGTAGCCCCGCAGACTAGCGGCCAAGAGACCCAGTACTTC.

This clone was found many times. The gene calls are TRBV7-2 and TRBJ2-3; no reliable D call. The CDR3 spans 14 residues. The germline CDR1 and CDR2 sequences are SGHTA and FQGNSA. V lost 5 bases and J 0 bases, leaving 9 bases between the germline ends. As DNA, the CDR3 is TGTGCCAGCAGCCGACTGACTAGCACAGATACGCAGTATTTT. Translating it yields CASSRLTSTDTQYF.

This clone showed up many times. The V call is TRBV19, the J call TRBJ2-4; TRBD1 matches 7 bases. The CDR3 consists of 13 residues. The J segment lost 10 bases and the V segment lost 2 bases, leaving 5 bases of the junction unmatched. The germline V gene has CDR1 LNHDA and CDR2 SQIVND (reference sequence). CDR3 loop: CASSIPTGEIQYF. DNA of the CDR3: TGTGCCAGTAGTATACCAACAGGGGAAATTCAGTACTTC.

This clone was detected a few times. The chain joins TRBV15 to TRBJ2-7; TRBD2 matches 10 bases. Trimming at V came to 2 bases and at J to 4 bases, leaving 5 bases not matched to a gene. From germline, CDR1 is LNHNV and CDR2 YYDKDF (reference sequence). This CDR3 is 15 amino acids long. The DNA for the CDR3 is TGTGCCACCAGCAGATCTAGCGGGAGTGGGTACGAGCAGTACTTC. Translating gives CATSRSSGSGYEQYF. The full variable domain, in which reference TRBV15 and TRBJ2-7 provide the parts outside the CDR3, is DAMVIQNPRYQVTQFGKPVTLSCSQTLNHNVMYWYQQKSSQAPKLLFHYYDKDFNNEADTPDNFQSRRPNTSFCFLDIRSPGLGDTAMYLCATSRSSGSGYEQYFGPGTRLTVT.

This chain links TRBV14 with TRBJ2-2, with D unclear. The CDR3 consists of 14 residues. Trimming stripped 2 bases from V and 4 bases from J, with 8 bases between. Germline V lookup: CDR1 SGHDN, CDR2 FVKESK. The CDR3 spells CASSQIRTTGELFF. CDR3 DNA: TGTGCCAGCAGCCAAATTCGTACCACCGGGGAGCTGTTTTTT. The complete variable domain, with remaining parts taken from reference TRBV14 and TRBJ2-2, reads EAGVTQFPSHSVIEKGQTVTLRCDPISGHDNLYWYRRVMGKEIKFLLHFVKESKQDESGMPNNRFLAERTGGTYSTLKVQPAELEDSGVYFCASSQIRTTGELFFGEGSRLTVL.

This clone was observed a few times. The chain links TRBV14 to TRBJ2-1; 9 bases align to TRBD2. V lost 1 base and J lost 0; bases outside the gene matches: 10. CDR1 SGHDN and CDR2 FVKESK come from the germline V gene. The CDR3 runs to 19 residues. The chain's CDR3 is CASSQVGLAGLGSYNEQFF. The DNA for the CDR3 is TGTGCCAGCAGCCAAGTCGGCCTAGCGGGATTAGGCTCCTACAATGAGCAGTTCTTC.

The chain recombines TRBV27 with TRBJ2-5, with D hard to call. V was pared by 6 bases and J by 4 bases, with 12 bases between. This CDR3 is built from 13 residues. Germline V gene data show CDR1 as MNHEY and CDR2 as SMNVEV (reference sequence). The CDR3 protein is CASSWSHAETQYF. DNA of the CDR3: TGTGCCAGCAGCTGGAGCCACGCAGAGACCCAGTACTTC.

The chain carries TRBV13 and TRBJ2-5; TRBD1 might be the D (6 bases). The V and J ends lost 5 bases and 5 bases respectively, with 15 bases between them. CDR3 size: 14 residues. Germline CDR1 is PRHDT and CDR2 is FYEKMQ (reference sequence). DNA for the CDR3: TGTGCCAGCAGCCCACTAACAGGGCTGGAGACCCAGTACTTC. It is translated as CASSPLTGLETQYF.

V is TRBV28 and J is TRBJ2-1; no clear D. The CDR3 has 13 residues. CDR1 is MDHEN and CDR2 is SYDVKM in the germline V gene. The germline V and J ends were trimmed by 5 bases and 5 bases, with 10 bases remaining between them. For the CDR3, the DNA is TGTGCCAGCAGTCAAGACTGGAACAATGAGCAGTTCTTC. This sequence encodes CASSQDWNNEQFF.

This clone was recorded only once. The chain is built from TRBV7-2 and TRBJ2-7; D ambiguous. The germline V gene encodes CDR1 SGHTA and CDR2 FQGNSA. The CDR3 is made up of 14 amino acids. Trimming removed 5 bases at V and 3 bases at J, with 14 bases between. The CDR3 nucleotides are TGTGCCAGCAGCACAGACTCAAACTACTACGAGCAGTACTTC. As protein: CASSTDSNYYEQYF.

The chain joins TRBV4-2 to TRBJ1-5; the D is unclear. The CDR3 extends over 16 amino acids. Deletions cut 1 base from V and 1 base from J, with 11 bases between. The V gene's germline CDR1 is LGHNA and CDR2 YNFKEQ. The CDR3 region has the DNA TGTGCCAGCAGCCAAGCGATTGGAGCAAGCAATCAGCCCCAGCATTTT. Translation gives CASSQAIGASNQPQHF.

This sequence joins TRBV7-9 and TRBJ1-1, with D unclear. Germline CDR1 reads SEHNR; CDR2 reads FQNEAQ (reference sequence). V was shortened by 2 bases and J by 5 bases, with 9 bases between the two germline ends. CDR3 length: 13 residues. The CDR3: CASSLNWVTEAFF. The CDR3, as DNA: TGTGCCAGCAGCTTAAACTGGGTGACTGAAGCTTTCTTT.

The genes are TRBV28 and TRBJ2-4; TRBD2 might be the D (6 bases). The ends were cut back, 5 bases at V and 8 bases at J, with 25 bases in the middle. CDR3 length: 17 residues. The germline gives CDR1 MDHEN, CDR2 SYDVKM. CDR3 protein: CASSQPQTRAGRYIQYF. The CDR3 bases are TGTGCCAGCAGTCAACCCCAAACCCGGGCAGGGAGGTACATTCAGTACTTC.

The chain combines TRBV5-6 with TRBJ2-2; the match to TRBD2 covers 15 bases. Germline trimming cut 2 bases from V and 6 bases from J; bases unmatched to any gene: 2. CDR1 is SGHDT, CDR2 YYEEEE, per germline. This CDR3 comprises 16 residues. The CDR3 DNA sequence: TGTGCCAGCAGCTTTGGACTAGCGGGAGGGTCCGGGGAGCTGTTTTTT. Protein sequence: CASSFGLAGGSGELFF.

V and J are TRBV5-1 and TRBJ1-2; TRBD1 matches 8 bases. Germline V lookup: CDR1 SGHRS, CDR2 YFSETQ. Trimming cost V 3 bases and J 4 bases; bases outside gene matches: 8. The CDR3 has 15 amino acids. This chain's CDR3 is CASSWGTGFGYGYTF. The CDR3 DNA reads TGCGCCAGCAGCTGGGGGACAGGCTTTGGCTATGGCTACACCTTC. The whole variable domain, filled in from reference TRBV5-1 and TRBJ1-2, reads KAGVTQTPRYLIKTRGQQVTLSCSPISGHRSVSWYQQTPGQGLQFLFEYFSETQRNKGNFPGRFSGRQFSNSRSEMNVSTLELGDSALYLCASSWGTGFGYGYTFGSGTRLTVV.

The chain is built from TRBV6-6 and TRBJ1-2; D perhaps matches TRBD1 (6 bases). CDR1 is MNHNY, CDR2 SVGAGI, per germline (reference sequence). V lost 5 bases and J 4 bases, leaving 17 bases between the germline ends. There are 15 residues in the CDR3. The CDR3 nucleotides are TGTGCCAGCAGTCCTTCCGGGACACTTGGCTATGGCTACACCTTC. Residues: CASSPSGTLGYGYTF.

With regard to this clone: A much bigger clone sits one base away, suggesting this may be a read error. The rearrangement joins TRBV7-3 to TRBJ2-1, with D unresolved. The CDR3 totals 13 residues. Trimming took off 4 bases at V and 4 bases at J, with 8 bases between the two ends. CDR1 is SGHTA, CDR2 FQGTGA, per germline. For the CDR3, the DNA is TGTGCCAGCAGCTCAGACTCGTACAATGAGCAGTTCTTC. Translation gives CASSSDSYNEQFF.

The chain recombines TRBV9 with TRBJ1-1; tentative D call: TRBD1 (5 bases). This CDR3 has 14 residues. V was cut by 0 bases and J by 1 base, with 7 bases left in between. The V gene's germline CDR1 is SGDLS and CDR2 YYNGEE. This CDR3 reads CASSVGTTNTEAFF. CDR3 DNA sequence: TGTGCCAGCAGCGTAGGGACAACGAACACTGAAGCTTTCTTT.

This rearrangement joins TRBV7-2 to TRBJ2-3; TRBD2 matches 10 bases. This CDR3 spans 15 amino acids. Germline loops: CDR1 SGHTA, CDR2 FQGNSA. V gave up 3 bases and J gave up 4 bases; unmatched junction bases: 4. The CDR3 DNA is TGTGCCAGCAGCTTTACCGGGACTAGCGCAGATACGCAGTATTTT. It is translated as CASSFTGTSADTQYF. The full variable domain, rest sourced from reference TRBV7-2 and TRBJ2-3, is GAGVSQSPSNKVTEKGKDVELRCDPISGHTALYWYRQSLGQGLEFLIYFQGNSAPDKSGLPSDRFSAERTGGSVSTLTIQRTQQEDSAVYLCASSFTGTSADTQYFGPGTRLTVL.

This clone was counted between two and nine times. As DNA, the CDR3 is TGTGCCAGCAGTGAACGCATAGACTACGAGCAGTACTTC. Residues: CASSERIDYEQYF. V and J are TRBV6-1 and TRBJ2-7; D is undetermined. Trimming removed 2 bases at V and 3 bases at J, with 8 bases between. Germline lookup yields CDR1 MNHNS and CDR2 SASEGT. The CDR3 sequence is 13 residues long.

There are a few counts of this clone. The chain joins TRBV28 to TRBJ2-7; 11 positions agree with TRBD2. CDR1 MDHEN and CDR2 SYDVKM come from the germline V gene. The ends lost 4 bases at V and 4 bases at J; junction bases unmatched: 9. The CDR3 extends over 16 amino acids. The DNA for the CDR3 is TGTGCCAGCAGTTCGGTTAGCGGGAGGGCCGCGTACGAGCAGTACTTC. As protein: CASSSVSGRAAYEQYF. The full variable domain, in which reference TRBV28 and TRBJ2-7 provide the parts outside the CDR3, is DVKVTQSSRYLVKRTGEKVFLECVQDMDHENMFWYRQDPGLGLRLIYFSYDVKMKEKGDIPEGYSVSREKKERFSLILESASTNQTSMYLCASSSVSGRAAYEQYFGPGTRLTVT.

The chain carries TRBV4-3 and TRBJ2-6; unclear D gene. Germline V gives CDR1 LGHNA, CDR2 YSLEER. V was clipped by 0 bases and J by 0 bases, with 9 bases between them. This CDR3 has 17 residues. The CDR3 spells CASSQETVTSGANVLTF. In DNA, the CDR3 is TGCGCCAGCAGCCAAGAGACGGTTACCTCTGGGGCCAACGTCCTGACTTTC.

This clone was observed a handful of times. The chain joins TRBV6-5 to TRBJ2-1; D gene ambiguous. The CDR3 runs 13 residues. Trimming removed 6 bases from V and 11 bases from J, with 17 bases in between. CDR1 and CDR2 from the germline V gene are MNHEY and SVGAGI. The CDR3 region has the DNA TGTGCCAGCAGCCTCCCAGCCGGACGGCAGCAGTTCTTC. It yields the protein CASSLPAGRQQFF.

A few counts support this clone. This chain joins TRBV19 and TRBJ2-3; D remains ambiguous. In germline, CDR1 is LNHDA, CDR2 SQIVND (reference sequence). This CDR3 comprises 14 residues. V dropped 7 bases and J dropped 1 base, with 12 bases sitting between them. As DNA, the CDR3 is TGTGCCAGTAATCCCCAGGTCGGCACAGATACGCAGTATTTT. Translated: CASNPQVGTDTQYF.